The source of this T cell receptor (beta chain) is a study of CD8+CD57+ T cells in acquired aplastic anemia. In germline, CDR1 is DFQATT, CDR2 SNEGSKA (reference sequence). The CDR3 consists of 13 residues. V lost 3 bases and J lost 0, with 8 bases in between. The use of genomic DNA as template underpinned the TCR beta VDJ and CDR3 profiling. MiXCR, applied by TCRdb to the reads, yields one record per CDR3 protein. The repertoire consists of about 180,000 distinct CDR3 sequences, with nearly 65% occurring once and the leading ten covering 40% to 50%. Patients chosen for sequencing had shown CD8+CD57+ cell expansion by flow cytometry.

The chain joins TRBV20-1 to TRBJ1-1; D may be TRBD1 (5 bases). This receptor was identified in a human donor with aplastic anemia. Sequencing input: sorted CD4+, CD8+, or CD8+CD57+ T cells (not recorded which) from PBMCs. In nucleotides, the CDR3 is TGCAGTGCTAGGGGACGAATGAACACTGAAGCTTTCTTT. As protein: CSARGRMNTEAFF.